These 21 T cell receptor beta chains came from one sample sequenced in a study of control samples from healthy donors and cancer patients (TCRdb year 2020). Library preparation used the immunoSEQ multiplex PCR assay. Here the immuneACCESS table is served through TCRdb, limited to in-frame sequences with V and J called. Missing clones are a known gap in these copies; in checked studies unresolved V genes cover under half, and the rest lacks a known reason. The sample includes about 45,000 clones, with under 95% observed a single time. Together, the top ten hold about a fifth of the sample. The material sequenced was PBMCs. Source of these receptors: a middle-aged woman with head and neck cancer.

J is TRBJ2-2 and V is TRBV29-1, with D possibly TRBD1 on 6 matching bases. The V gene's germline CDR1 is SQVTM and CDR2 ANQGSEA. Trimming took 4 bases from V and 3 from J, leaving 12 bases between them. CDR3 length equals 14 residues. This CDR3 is CSVVEQGYTGELFF. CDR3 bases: TGCAGCGTTGTAGAACAGGGTTACACCGGGGAGCTGTTTTTT.

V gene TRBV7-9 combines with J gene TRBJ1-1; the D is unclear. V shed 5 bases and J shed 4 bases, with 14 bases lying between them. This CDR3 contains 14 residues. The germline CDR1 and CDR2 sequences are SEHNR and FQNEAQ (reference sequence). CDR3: CASSGSDSGTEAFF. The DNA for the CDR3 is TGTGCCAGCAGCGGGTCGGACTCGGGCACTGAAGCTTTCTTT.

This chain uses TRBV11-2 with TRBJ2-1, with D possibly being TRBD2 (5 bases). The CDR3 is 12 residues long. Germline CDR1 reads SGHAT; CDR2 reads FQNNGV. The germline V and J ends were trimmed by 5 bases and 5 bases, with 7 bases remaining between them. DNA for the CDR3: TGTGCCAGCAGCCAGAGGGACAATGAGCAGTTCTTC. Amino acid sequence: CASSQRDNEQFF.

The CDR3 here is CASSGGQTNTEAFF. As DNA, the CDR3 is TGTGCCAGCAGTGGTGGACAGACTAACACTGAAGCTTTCTTT. The V and J genes are TRBV27 and TRBJ1-1, with D tentatively TRBD1 (6 bases). Germline lookup yields CDR1 MNHEY and CDR2 SMNVEV (reference sequence). The CDR3 has 14 residues. Trimming removed 5 bases from V and 2 bases from J, with 12 bases in between.

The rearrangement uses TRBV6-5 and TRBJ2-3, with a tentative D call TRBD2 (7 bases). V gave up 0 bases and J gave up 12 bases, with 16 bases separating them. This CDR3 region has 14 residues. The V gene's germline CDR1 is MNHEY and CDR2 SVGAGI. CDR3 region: CASSYSREGGTQYF. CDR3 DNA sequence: TGTGCCAGCAGTTACTCGAGGGAGGGGGGTACTCAGTATTTT.

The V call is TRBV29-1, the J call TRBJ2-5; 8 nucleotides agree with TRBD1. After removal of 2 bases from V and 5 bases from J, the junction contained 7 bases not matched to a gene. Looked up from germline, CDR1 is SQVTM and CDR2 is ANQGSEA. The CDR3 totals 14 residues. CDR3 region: CSVEPRGHLETQYF. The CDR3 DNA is TGCAGCGTTGAACCCAGGGGGCATCTGGAGACCCAGTACTTC.

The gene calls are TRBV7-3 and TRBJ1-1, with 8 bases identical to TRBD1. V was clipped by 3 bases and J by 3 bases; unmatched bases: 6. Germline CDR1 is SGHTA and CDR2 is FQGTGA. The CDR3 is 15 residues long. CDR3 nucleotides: TGTGCCAGCAGCTTTCAGGGGGCAGGGCACACTGAAGCTTTCTTT. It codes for CASSFQGAGHTEAFF.

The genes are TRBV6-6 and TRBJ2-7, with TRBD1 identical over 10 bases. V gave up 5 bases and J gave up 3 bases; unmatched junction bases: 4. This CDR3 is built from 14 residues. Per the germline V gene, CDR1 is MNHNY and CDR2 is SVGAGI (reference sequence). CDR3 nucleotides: TGTGCCAGCAGTCGACAGGGGGCGAACTACGAGCAGTACTTC. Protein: CASSRQGANYEQYF.

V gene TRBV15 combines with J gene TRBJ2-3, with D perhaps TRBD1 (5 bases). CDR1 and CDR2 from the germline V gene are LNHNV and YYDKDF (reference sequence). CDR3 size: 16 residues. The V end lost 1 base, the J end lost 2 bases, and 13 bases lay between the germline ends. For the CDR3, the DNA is TGTGCCACCAGCAGAGTTAGGGCAGGGAACACAGATACGCAGTATTTT. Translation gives CATSRVRAGNTDTQYF.

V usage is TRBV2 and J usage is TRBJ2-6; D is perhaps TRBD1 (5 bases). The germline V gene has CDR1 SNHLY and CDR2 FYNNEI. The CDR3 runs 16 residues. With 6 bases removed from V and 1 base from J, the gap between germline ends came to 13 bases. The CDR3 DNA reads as TGTGCCAGCAGCGCCCGACAGTTGTCTGGGGCCAACGTCCTGACTTTC. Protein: CASSARQLSGANVLTF.

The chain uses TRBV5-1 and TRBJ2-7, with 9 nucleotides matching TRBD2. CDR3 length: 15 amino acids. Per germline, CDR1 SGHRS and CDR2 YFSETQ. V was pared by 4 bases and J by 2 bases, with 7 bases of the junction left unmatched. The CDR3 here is CASSPGTSKTYEQYF. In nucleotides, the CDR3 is TGCGCCAGCAGCCCCGGGACTAGCAAAACCTACGAGCAGTACTTC.

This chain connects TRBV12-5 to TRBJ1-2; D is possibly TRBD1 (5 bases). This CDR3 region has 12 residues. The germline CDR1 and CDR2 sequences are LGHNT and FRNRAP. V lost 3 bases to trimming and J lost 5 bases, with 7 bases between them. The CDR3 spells CASGFRQYGYTF. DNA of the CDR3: TGTGCTAGTGGTTTCCGACAGTATGGCTACACCTTC.

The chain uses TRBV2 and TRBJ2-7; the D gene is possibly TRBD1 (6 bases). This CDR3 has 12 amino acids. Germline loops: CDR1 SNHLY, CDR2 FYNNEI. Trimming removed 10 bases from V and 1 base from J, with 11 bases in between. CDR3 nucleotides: TGTGCCACAGGGGCGTTATCCTACGAGCAGTACTTC. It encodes CATGALSYEQYF.

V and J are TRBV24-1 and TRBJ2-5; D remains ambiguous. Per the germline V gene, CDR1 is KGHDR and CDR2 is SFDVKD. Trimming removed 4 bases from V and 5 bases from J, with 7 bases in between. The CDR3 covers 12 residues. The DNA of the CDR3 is TGTGCCACCAGTGACCCCCGGGAGACCCAGTACTTC. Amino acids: CATSDPRETQYF.

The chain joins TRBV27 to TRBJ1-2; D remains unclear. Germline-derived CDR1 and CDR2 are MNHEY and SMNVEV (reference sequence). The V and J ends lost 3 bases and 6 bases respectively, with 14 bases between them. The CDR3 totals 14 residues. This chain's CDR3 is CASSFSPAGNGYTF. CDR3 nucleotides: TGTGCCAGCAGTTTTAGCCCGGCGGGGAATGGCTACACCTTC.

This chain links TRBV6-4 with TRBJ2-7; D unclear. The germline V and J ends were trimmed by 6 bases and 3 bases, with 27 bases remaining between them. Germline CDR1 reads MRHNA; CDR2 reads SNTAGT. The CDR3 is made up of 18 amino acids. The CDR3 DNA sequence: TGTGCCAGCAGGACCATAGTGGCACACCCCACTATCGACTACGAGCAGTACTTC. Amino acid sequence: CASRTIVAHPTIDYEQYF.

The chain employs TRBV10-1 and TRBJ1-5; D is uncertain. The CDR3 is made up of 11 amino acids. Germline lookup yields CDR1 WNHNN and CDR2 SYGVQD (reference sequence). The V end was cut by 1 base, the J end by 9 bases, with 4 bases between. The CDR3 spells CASSEYWPQHF. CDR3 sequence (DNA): TGCGCCAGCAGTGAGTATTGGCCCCAGCATTTT.

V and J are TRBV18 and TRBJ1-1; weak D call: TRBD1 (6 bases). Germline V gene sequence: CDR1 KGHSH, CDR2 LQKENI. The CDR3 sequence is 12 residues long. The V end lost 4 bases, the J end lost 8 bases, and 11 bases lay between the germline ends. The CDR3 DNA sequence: TGTGCCAGCTCACTGGGGGGGCCCGAAGCTTTCTTT. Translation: CASSLGGPEAFF.

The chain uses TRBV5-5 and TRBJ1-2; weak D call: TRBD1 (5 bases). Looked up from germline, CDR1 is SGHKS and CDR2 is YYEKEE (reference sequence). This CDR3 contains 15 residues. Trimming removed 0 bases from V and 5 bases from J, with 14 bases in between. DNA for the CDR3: TGTGCCAGCAGCTTGGTTCGGACATCCCCATATGGCTACACCTTC. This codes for CASSLVRTSPYGYTF.

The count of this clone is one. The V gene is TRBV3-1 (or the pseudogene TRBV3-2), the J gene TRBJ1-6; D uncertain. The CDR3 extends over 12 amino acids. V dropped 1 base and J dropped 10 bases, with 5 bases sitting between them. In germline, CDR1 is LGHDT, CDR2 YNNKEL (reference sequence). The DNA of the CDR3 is TGTGCCAGCAGCCAAGCTCCCTCACCCCTCCACTTT. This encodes CASSQAPSPLHF.

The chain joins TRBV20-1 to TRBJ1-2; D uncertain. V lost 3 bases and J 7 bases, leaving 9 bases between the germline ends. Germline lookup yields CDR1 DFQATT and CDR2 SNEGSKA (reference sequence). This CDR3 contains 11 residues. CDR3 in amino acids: CSARGSRGYTF. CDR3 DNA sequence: TGCAGTGCTAGGGGGAGTCGTGGCTACACCTTC.